Listed here are 8 T cell receptor beta chains from one sample, sequenced in a study of low-dose radiotherapy and immunotherapy resistance in tumors. Using a constant-region primer together with a V-primer adapter, TCRs were subjected to 15 to 20 PCR cycles of amplification. TCRdb re-derived calls from the reads in MiXCR, one entry per CDR3 protein. The sample shows approximately 52,000 distinct CDR3 sequences, approximately 33% of them seen only once. As to time point: after trial treatment. Regarding treatment: LDRT plus nivolumab, ipilimumab, low-dose cyclophosphamide and aspirin (RACIN trial). Here the sequenced sample was PBMCs, taken after low-dose radiotherapy plus immunotherapy. The receptors were sampled from a male donor with rectosigmoid adenocarcinoma.

The chain is built from TRBV20-1 and TRBJ2-1, with TRBD2 as a possible D gene (7 bases). Germline CDR1 is DFQATT and CDR2 is SNEGSKA (reference sequence). The V end was cut by 6 bases, the J end by 0 bases, with 12 bases between. The CDR3 loop spans 14 amino acids. The CDR3 sequence is CSASRGPSYNEQFF. The DNA for the CDR3 is TGCAGTGCCTCGCGGGGGCCCTCCTACAATGAGCAGTTCTTC.

At least ten counts were recorded for this clonotype. The V gene is TRBV12-3 or TRBV12-4, the J gene TRBJ2-7, with D possibly TRBD2 on 6 matching bases. The CDR3 runs to 14 residues. Trimming cost V 3 bases and J 2 bases, with 11 bases left between them. This CDR3 reads CASSFRRGPYEQYF. DNA for the CDR3: TGTGCCAGCAGTTTTAGGCGGGGACCCTACGAGCAGTACTTC.

The sample holds many counts of this clonotype. The chain couples TRBV30 to TRBJ2-7; 8 bases map to TRBD1. The CDR3 has 15 amino acids. CDR1 is GTSNPN and CDR2 is SVGIG in the germline V gene (reference sequence). Germline trimming cut 1 base from V and 1 base from J; bases unmatched to any gene: 6. CDR3 nucleotide sequence: TGTGCCTGGAGTGCCCCGACAGGGGCGTCCTACGAGCAGTACTTC. This codes for CAWSAPTGASYEQYF.

This clonotype appeared many times. The chain employs TRBV5-1 and TRBJ2-1, with a possible D match to TRBD1 (6 bases). Per germline, CDR1 SGHRS and CDR2 YFSETQ. The CDR3 extends over 13 amino acids. With 4 bases removed from V and 7 bases from J, the gap between germline ends came to 12 bases. The CDR3 protein is CASSAYQGNEQFF. The CDR3 coding sequence is TGCGCCAGCAGCGCCTATCAGGGGAATGAGCAGTTCTTC.

In regard to this clonotype: A far larger clone is just one base off, so this is likely a read error. The chain combines TRBV10-3 with TRBJ1-1, with a tentative D call TRBD1 (5 bases). Germline V gene sequence: CDR1 ENHRY, CDR2 SYGVKD. The V end lost 4 bases, the J end lost 10 bases, and 10 bases lay between the germline ends. The CDR3 length is 11 residues. CDR3 residues: CAISGQGGAFF. DNA of the CDR3: TGTGCCATCAGTGGTCAGGGTGGAGCTTTCTTT.

This clonotype was detected many times. The gene calls are TRBV28 and TRBJ2-2, with 8 bases fitting TRBD1. The germline CDR1 and CDR2 sequences are MDHEN and SYDVKM. CDR3 size: 15 residues. V trimming: 3 bases; J trimming: 4 bases; junction bases outside the gene matches: 4. This CDR3 is CASSLGRGRTGELFF. The CDR3 DNA reads TGTGCCAGCAGTTTGGGCAGGGGGCGCACCGGGGAGCTGTTTTTT.

This clonotype was seen at least ten times. V usage is TRBV6-2 or TRBV6-3 and J usage is TRBJ2-4; D unresolved. The V and J ends lost 2 bases and 7 bases respectively, with 9 bases between them. The CDR3 has 13 amino acids. The germline CDR1 and CDR2 sequences are MNHEY and SVGEGT. The DNA for the CDR3 is TGTGCCAGCAGTTACACATCTAGTAACATTCAGTACTTC. Amino acid sequence: CASSYTSSNIQYF.

This clonotype has at least ten counts. In DNA form, the CDR3 reads TGTGCCAGCACCTCTGTGAATGAGCAGTTCTTC. Translated, it gives CASTSVNEQFF. The V gene is TRBV27, the J gene TRBJ2-1; D uncertain. CDR3 length: 11 residues. Germline-derived CDR1 and CDR2 are MNHEY and SMNVEV (reference sequence). V was clipped by 7 bases and J by 7 bases, with 8 bases between them.